Sequencing of this T cell receptor (beta chain) was carried out in a study of cytomegalovirus exposure and HLA in healthy donors. CDR1 and CDR2 from the germline V gene are SGHTA and FQGNSA. This CDR3 is built from 15 residues. V lost 5 bases and J 2 bases, leaving 13 bases between the germline ends. With 60 Vbeta and 13 Jbeta primers, the PCR was carried out. This table comes from immunoSEQ multiplex PCR, and its TCRdb copy is limited to in-frame clones, with some not included. The listing records some 180,000 clones. A word on this clone: Its specificity is not known.

Study conclusions and caveats: A link between a missense DCLRE1C variant and TCR beta V- and J-gene trimming emerged from a later analysis. When presence/absence was analysed, sequencing depth was taken to be roughly uniform across donors.

V gene TRBV7-2 combines with J gene TRBJ1-3; D might be TRBD1 (5 bases). Sequenced sample: PBMCs. The sequence derives from a man younger than 40 in good health and CMV-seronegative. DNA of the CDR3: TGTGCCAGCAGCCGCCGGGGGGAAGCTGGAAACACCATATATTTT. It is translated as CASSRRGEAGNTIYF.